This T cell receptor beta chain appears in the sequencing data of a study of cytomegalovirus exposure and HLA in healthy donors. Study details: A data release that came early held 80 million to 95 million unique TCRs from HLA-typed donors.

The CDR3 length is 14 residues. The germline V gene has CDR1 MDHEN and CDR2 SYDVKM. V was clipped by 3 bases and J by 0 bases, with 9 bases between them. This clone was found a few times. Healthy bone marrow donors made up the cohort. The PCR contained 60 Vbeta and 13 Jbeta primers. Libraries were prepared by immunoSEQ multiplex PCR; TCRdb keeps only in-frame clonotypes and omits some of them. The sample lists about 110,000 clones, more than 65% occurring once. The J gene is TRBJ2-7, the V gene TRBV28; the D gene is possibly TRBD2 (5 bases). This receptor was obtained from a boy aged 5-17 years in good health and CMV-seronegative. Sequenced input: PBMCs. As DNA, the CDR3 is TGTGCCAGCAGTTTGAGCGGCGGCTCCTACGAGCAGTACTTC. Translated, it gives CASSLSGGSYEQYF. Drawing the rest from reference TRBV28 and TRBJ2-7, the complete variable domain is DVKVTQSSRYLVKRTGEKVFLECVQDMDHENMFWYRQDPGLGLRLIYFSYDVKMKEKGDIPEGYSVSREKKERFSLILESASTNQTSMYLCASSLSGGSYEQYFGPGTRLTVT.